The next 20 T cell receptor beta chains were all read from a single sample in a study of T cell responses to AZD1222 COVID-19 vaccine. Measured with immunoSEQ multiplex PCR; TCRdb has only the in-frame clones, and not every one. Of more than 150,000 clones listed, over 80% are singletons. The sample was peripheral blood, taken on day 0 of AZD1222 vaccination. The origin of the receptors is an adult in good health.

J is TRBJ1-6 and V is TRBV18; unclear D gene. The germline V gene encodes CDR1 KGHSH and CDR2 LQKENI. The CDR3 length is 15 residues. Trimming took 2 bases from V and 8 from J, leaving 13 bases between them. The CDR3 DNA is TGTGCCAGCTCACCAGGGCTTCTTGGCGATTCACCCCTCCACTTT. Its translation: CASSPGLLGDSPLHF.

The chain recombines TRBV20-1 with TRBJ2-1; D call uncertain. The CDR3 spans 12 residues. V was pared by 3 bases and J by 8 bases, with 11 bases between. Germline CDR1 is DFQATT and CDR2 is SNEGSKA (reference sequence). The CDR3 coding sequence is TGCAGTGCTAGTTCTTCCTGGGATGAGCAGTTCTTC. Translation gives CSASSSWDEQFF.

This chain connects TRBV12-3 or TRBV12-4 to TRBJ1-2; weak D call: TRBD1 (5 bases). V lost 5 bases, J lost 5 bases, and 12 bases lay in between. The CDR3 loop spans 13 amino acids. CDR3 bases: TGTGCCAGCAGTCCAAGGCAGGGTTATGGCTACACCTTC. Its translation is CASSPRQGYGYTF.

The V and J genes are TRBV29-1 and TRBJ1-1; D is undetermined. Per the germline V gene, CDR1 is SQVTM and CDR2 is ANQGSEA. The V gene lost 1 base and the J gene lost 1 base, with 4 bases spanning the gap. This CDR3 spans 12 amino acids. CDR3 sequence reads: CSVEASNTEAFF. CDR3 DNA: TGCAGCGTTGAAGCCTCGAACACTGAAGCTTTCTTT.

The DNA for the CDR3 is TGCGCCAGCAGCCAAGATAGGGGGAACACTGAAGCTTTCTTT. Translating gives CASSQDRGNTEAFF. J is TRBJ1-1 and V is TRBV4-3, with D perhaps matching TRBD1 (5 bases). Looked up from germline, CDR1 is LGHNA and CDR2 is YSLEER. V lost 0 bases and J 1 base, leaving 6 bases between the germline ends. This CDR3 region has 14 residues.

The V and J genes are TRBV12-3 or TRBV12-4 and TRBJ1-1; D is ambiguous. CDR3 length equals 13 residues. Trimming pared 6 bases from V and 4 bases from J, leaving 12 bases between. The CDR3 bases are TGTGCCAGCAGCCGCTGGGAGGGCACTGAAGCTTTCTTT. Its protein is CASSRWEGTEAFF.

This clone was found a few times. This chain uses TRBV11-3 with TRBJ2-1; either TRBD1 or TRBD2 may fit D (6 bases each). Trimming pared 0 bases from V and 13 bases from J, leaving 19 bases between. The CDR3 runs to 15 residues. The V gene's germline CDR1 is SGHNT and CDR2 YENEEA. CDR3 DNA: TGTGCCAGCAGCTTAGAAGGGCAGTCAGGGGAGGCCCAGTTCTTC. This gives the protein CASSLEGQSGEAQFF.

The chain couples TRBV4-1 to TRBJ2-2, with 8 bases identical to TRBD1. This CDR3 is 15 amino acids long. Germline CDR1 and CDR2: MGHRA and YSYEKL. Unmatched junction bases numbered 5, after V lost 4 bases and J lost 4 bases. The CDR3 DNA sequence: TGCGCCAGCAGCCCCCACAGGGGGAGCACCGGGGAGCTGTTTTTT. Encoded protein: CASSPHRGSTGELFF.

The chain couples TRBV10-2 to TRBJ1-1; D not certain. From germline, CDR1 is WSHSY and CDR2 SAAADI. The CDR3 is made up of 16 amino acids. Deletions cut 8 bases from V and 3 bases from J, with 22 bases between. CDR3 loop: CASGSLGGGAYTEAFF. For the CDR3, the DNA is TGCGCCAGCGGCTCCCTCGGCGGTGGAGCGTACACTGAAGCTTTCTTT.

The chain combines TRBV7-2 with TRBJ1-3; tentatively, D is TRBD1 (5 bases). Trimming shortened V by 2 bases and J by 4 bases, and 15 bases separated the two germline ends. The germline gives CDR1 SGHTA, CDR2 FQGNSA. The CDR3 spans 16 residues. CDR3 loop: CASSLYEGPRGNTIYF. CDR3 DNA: TGTGCCAGCAGCTTATATGAGGGGCCGAGGGGAAACACCATATATTTT.

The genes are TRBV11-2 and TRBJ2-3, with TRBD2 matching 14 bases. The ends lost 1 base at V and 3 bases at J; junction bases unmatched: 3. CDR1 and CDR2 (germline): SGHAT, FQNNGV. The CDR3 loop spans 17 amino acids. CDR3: CASSLGRLAGGTDTQYF. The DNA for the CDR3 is TGTGCCAGCAGCTTAGGACGACTAGCGGGAGGGACAGATACGCAGTATTTT.

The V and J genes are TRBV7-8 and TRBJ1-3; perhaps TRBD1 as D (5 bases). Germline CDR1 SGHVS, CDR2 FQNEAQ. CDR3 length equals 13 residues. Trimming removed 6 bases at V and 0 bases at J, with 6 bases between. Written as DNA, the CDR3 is TGTGCCAGCAGGGGGCACTCTGGAAACACCATATATTTT. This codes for CASRGHSGNTIYF. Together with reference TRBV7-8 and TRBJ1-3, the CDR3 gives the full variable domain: GAGVSQSPRYKVAKRGQDVALRCDPISGHVSLFWYQQALGQGPEFLTYFQNEAQLDKSGLPSDRFFAERPEGSVSTLKIQRTQQEDSAVYLCASRGHSGNTIYFGEGSWLTVV.

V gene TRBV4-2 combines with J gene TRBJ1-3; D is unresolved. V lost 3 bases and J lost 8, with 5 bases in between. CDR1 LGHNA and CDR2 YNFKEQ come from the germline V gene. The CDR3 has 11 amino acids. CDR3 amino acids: CASSHTYTIYF. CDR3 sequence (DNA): TGTGCCAGCAGCCATACTTACACCATATATTTT.

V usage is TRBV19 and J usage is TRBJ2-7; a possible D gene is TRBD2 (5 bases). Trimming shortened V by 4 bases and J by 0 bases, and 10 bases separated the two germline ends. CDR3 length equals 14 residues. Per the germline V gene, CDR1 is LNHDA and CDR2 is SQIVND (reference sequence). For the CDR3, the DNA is TGTGCCAGTAGTAGATCCCGGGACTCCTACGAGCAGTACGTC. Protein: CASSRSRDSYEQYV.

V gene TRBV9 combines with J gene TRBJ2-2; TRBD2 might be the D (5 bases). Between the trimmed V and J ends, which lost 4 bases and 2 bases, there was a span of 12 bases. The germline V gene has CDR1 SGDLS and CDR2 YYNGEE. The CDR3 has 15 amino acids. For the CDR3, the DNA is TGTGCCAGCAGCCCGGAGGCAGATAACACCGGGGAGCTGTTTTTT. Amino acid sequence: CASSPEADNTGELFF.

The CDR3 DNA reads TGTGCCAGCAGTGAGAAGGACAGGGGAATATCTGGCTACACCTTC. Translating it yields CASSEKDRGISGYTF. The rearrangement joins TRBV2 to TRBJ1-2; 9 bases are shared with TRBD1. The junction had 9 bases not matched to a gene; V was cut back by 3 bases and J by 7 bases. The CDR3 is made up of 15 amino acids. Germline V lookup: CDR1 SNHLY, CDR2 FYNNEI. Full variable domain (rest looked up from reference TRBV2 and TRBJ1-2): EPEVTQTPSHQVTQMGQEVILRCVPISNHLYFYWYRQILGQKVEFLVSFYNNEISEKSEIFDDQFSVERPDGSNFTLKIRSTKLEDSAMYFCASSEKDRGISGYTFGSGTRLTVV.

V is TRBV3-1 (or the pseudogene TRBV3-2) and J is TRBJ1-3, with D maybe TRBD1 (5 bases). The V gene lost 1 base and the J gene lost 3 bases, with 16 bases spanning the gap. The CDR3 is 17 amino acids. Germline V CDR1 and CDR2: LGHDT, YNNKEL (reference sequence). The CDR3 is CASSQVDQGNRGNTIYF. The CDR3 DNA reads TGTGCCAGCAGCCAAGTTGATCAGGGTAATCGTGGAAACACCATATATTTT.

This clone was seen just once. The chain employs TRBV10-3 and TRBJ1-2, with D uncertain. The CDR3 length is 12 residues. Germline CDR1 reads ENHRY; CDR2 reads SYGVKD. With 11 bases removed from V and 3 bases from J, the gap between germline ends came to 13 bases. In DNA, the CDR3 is TGTGCCCCCCTAGGGAGGGACTATGGCTACACCTTC. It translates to CAPLGRDYGYTF.

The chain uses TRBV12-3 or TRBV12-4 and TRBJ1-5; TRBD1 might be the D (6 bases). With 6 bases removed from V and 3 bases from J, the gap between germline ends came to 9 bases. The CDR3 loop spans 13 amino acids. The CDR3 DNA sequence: TGTGCCAGCAGAGGGGGTAACAATCAGCCCCAGCATTTT. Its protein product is CASRGGNNQPQHF.

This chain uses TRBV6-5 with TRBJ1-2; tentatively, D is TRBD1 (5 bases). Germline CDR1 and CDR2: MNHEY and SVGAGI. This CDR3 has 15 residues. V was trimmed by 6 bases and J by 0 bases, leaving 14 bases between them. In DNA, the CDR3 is TGTGCCAGCAGCACCGTTGGGGGAACTAACTATGGCTACACCTTC. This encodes CASSTVGGTNYGYTF.